The rows below give T cell receptor beta chains drawn from one sample of a study of shared clonotypes between healthy human individuals. Assay used: immunoSEQ multiplex PCR; TCRdb lists only in-frame clones, some missing. Altogether more than 1.2 million clones are present, 98% to 99% being singletons, with the ten largest covering about 0.34%. Sequencing used naive CD4+ T cells sorted from blood. These receptors all stem from a man younger than 45 in good health. Each CDR3 is given with its conserved first and last residue. The D gene is left open where the match is weak. Clone size is not always given. Where it is, it says once, few, many or a class for expanded clones.

cdr3_length	v_call	clone_size	j_call	d_call	cdr3_nt	cdr3_aa
13	TRBV28	.	TRBJ1-5	.	TGTGCCAGCAGTTGGCCGGGGCTGCAGCCCCAGCATTTT	CASSWPGLQPQHF
13	TRBV4-1	.	TRBJ1-1	.	TGCGCCAGCAGCCAAGATGGAAATTCGAAAGCTTTCTTT	CASSQDGNSKAFF
17	TRBV9	once	TRBJ2-5	TRBD2	TGTGCCAGCAGCGTAGGGCTAGCGGGAGGGTACCAAGAGACCCAGTACTTC	CASSVGLAGGYQETQYF
14	TRBV9	.	TRBJ2-1	TRBD2	TGTGCCAGCAGCAAAACTAGCGGAAACAATGAGCAGTTCTTC	CASSKTSGNNEQFF
13	TRBV28	.	TRBJ2-7	TRBD1	TGTGCCAGCCTGGGACAGGTATTTTACGAGCAGTACTTC	CASLGQVFYEQYF
13	TRBV30	.	TRBJ1-2	.	TGTGCCTGGAGTGACAGGGATGGCTATGGCTACACCTTC	CAWSDRDGYGYTF
12	TRBV11-3	.	TRBJ2-3	.	TGTGCCAGCAGCTTACGTTCAGATACGCAGTATTTT	CASSLRSDTQYF
11	TRBV20-1	once	TRBJ1-5	.	TGCAGTGCTCGTATAGGTCAGCCCCAGCATTTT	CSARIGQPQHF
15	TRBV5-1	.	TRBJ2-1	TRBD2	TGCGCCAGCAGCCGTGGACTAGCGGAGACAAATGAGCAGTTCTTC	CASSRGLAETNEQFF
15	TRBV5-1	.	TRBJ2-1	.	TGCGCCAGCAGCTTTGAGCGGCTATCCTACAATGAGCAGTTCTTC	CASSFERLSYNEQFF